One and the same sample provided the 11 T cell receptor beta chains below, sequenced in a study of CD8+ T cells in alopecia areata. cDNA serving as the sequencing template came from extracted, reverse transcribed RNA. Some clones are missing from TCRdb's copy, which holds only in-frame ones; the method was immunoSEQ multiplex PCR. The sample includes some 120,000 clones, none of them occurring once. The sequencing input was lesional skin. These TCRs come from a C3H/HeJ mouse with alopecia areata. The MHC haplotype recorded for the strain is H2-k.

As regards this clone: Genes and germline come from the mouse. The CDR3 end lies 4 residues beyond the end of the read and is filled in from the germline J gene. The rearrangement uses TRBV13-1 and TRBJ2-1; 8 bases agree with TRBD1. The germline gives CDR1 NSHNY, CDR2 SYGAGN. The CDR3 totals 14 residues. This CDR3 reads CASSDQGAGAEQFF. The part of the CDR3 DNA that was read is TGTGCCAGCAGTGATCAGGGGGCGGGGGCT.

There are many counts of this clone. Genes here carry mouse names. The part of the CDR3 DNA that was read is TGTGCCAGCAGTGTACTGGGGGGAAGAGAC. This encodes CASSVLGGRD. The entire CDR3 protein reads CASSVLGGRDTQYF. This chain joins TRBV13-3 and TRBJ2-5; 9 nucleotides agree with TRBD2. The read finishes 4 residues shy of the CDR3 end, and the germline J gene is used to complete it. Per the germline V gene, CDR1 is NNHDY and CDR2 is SYVADS. CDR3 size: 14 residues.

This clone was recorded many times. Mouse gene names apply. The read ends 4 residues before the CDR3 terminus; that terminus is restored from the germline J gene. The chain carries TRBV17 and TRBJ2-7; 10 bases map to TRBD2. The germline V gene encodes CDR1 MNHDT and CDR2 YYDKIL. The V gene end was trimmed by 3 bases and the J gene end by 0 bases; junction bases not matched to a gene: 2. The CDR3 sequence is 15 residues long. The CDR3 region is CASSRTGGFSYEQYF. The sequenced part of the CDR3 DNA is TGTGCTAGCAGTAGGACTGGGGGGTTCTCCTAT.

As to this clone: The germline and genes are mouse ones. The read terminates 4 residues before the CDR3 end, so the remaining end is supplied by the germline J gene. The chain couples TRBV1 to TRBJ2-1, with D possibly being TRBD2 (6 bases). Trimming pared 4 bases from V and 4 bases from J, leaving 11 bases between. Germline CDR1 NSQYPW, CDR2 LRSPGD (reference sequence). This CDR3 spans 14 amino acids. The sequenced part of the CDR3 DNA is TGCACCTGCAGTGTCCTGGGGATTTATGCT. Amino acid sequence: CTCSVLGIYA. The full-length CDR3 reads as CTCSVLGIYAEQFF. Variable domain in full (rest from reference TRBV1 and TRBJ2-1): VTLLEQNPRWRLVPRGQAVNLRCILKNSQYPWMSWYQQDLQKQLQWLFTLRSPGDKEVKSLPGADYLATRVTDTELRLQVANMSQGRTLYCTCSVLGIYAEQFFGPGTRLTVL.

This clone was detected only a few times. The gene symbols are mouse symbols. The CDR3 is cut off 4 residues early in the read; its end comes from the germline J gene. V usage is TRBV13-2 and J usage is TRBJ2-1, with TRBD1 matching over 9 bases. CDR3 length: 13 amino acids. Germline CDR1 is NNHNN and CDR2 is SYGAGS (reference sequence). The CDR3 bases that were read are TGTGCCAGCGGTGATACAGGGGGCGCT. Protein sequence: CASGDTGGA. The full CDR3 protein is CASGDTGGAEQFF.

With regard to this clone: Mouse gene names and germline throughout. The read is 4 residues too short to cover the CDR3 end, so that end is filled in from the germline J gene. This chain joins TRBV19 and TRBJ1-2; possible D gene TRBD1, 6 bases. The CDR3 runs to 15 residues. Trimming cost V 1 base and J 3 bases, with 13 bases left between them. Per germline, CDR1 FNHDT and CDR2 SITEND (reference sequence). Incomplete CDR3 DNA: TGTGCCAGCAGTATAAGGCAGGGGCGAGACTCC. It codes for CASSIRQGRDS. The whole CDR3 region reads CASSIRQGRDSDYTF.

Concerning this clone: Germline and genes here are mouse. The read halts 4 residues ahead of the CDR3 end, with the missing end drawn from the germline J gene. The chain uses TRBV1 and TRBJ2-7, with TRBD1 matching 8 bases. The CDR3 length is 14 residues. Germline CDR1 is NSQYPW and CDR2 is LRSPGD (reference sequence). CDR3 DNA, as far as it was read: TGCACCTGCAGTGCAGGCAGGGGGCGATAT. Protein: CTCSAGRGRY. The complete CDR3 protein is CTCSAGRGRYEQYF.

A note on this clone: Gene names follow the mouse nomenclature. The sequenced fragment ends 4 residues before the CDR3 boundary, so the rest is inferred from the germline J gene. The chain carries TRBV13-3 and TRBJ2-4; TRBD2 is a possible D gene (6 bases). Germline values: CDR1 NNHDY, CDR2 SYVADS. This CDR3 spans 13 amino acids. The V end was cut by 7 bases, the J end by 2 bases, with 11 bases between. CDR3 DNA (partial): TGTGCCAGCTCAACTGGGATTCAAAAC. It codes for CASSTGIQN. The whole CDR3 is CASSTGIQNTLYF.

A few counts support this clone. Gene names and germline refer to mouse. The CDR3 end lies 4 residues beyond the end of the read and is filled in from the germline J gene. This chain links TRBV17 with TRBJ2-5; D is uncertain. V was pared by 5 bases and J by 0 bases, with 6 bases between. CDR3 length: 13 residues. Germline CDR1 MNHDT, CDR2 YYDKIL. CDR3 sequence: CASSDNNQDTQYF. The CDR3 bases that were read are TGTGCTAGCAGTGACAATAACCAAGAC.

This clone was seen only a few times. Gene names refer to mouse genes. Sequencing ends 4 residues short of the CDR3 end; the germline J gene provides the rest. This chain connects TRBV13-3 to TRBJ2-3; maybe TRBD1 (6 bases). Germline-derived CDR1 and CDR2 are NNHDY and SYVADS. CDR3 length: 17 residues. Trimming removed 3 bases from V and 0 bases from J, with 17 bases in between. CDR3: CASSAPAGHHSAETLYF. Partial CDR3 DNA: TGTGCCAGCAGTGCCCCGGCGGGACACCATAGTGCAGAA.

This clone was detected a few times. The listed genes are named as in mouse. CDR3 sequence reads: CASSLQGGDTQYF. The DNA read from the CDR3 is TGTGCCAGCAGTCTACAGGGGGGGGAC. V gene TRBV13-3 combines with J gene TRBJ2-5; D may be TRBD1 (8 bases). The DNA ends 4 residues before the CDR3 does, and the rest of the CDR3 is filled in from the germline J gene. This CDR3 contains 13 residues. Germline CDR1 reads NNHDY; CDR2 reads SYVADS.